These 28 T cell receptor beta chains originate from one sample sequenced in a study of blood T cell repertoires in COVID-19. TCRdb's table, derived via immunoSEQ multiplex PCR, lists solely in-frame clones and lacks some. The sample includes more than 85,000 clones, more than 90% seen only once; the top ten take roughly 5%. Specimen: peripheral blood. The receptors stem from a man between 65 and 80 years old with acute or convalescent COVID-19.

This chain uses TRBV7-2 with TRBJ2-1; D is unresolved. The germline gives CDR1 SGHTA, CDR2 FQGNSA. The CDR3 runs to 12 residues. V gave up 3 bases and J gave up 8 bases, with 8 bases separating them. The CDR3 bases are TGTGCCAGCAGCTTCACCGCAGATGAGCAGTTCTTC. This gives the protein CASSFTADEQFF.

This clone was seen just once. The genes are TRBV9 and TRBJ1-3; TRBD1 aligns across 9 bases. Germline trimming cut 4 bases from V and 7 bases from J; bases unmatched to any gene: 9. In germline, CDR1 is SGDLS, CDR2 YYNGEE. The CDR3 runs to 15 residues. The CDR3 DNA is TGTGCCAGCAGCACTACAGGGGGCGCGGGGAACACCATATATTTT. This sequence encodes CASSTTGGAGNTIYF.

This clone has a single count. The chain carries TRBV10-3 and TRBJ2-2, with D unresolved. The ends were cut back, 6 bases at V and 0 bases at J, with 8 bases in the middle. The V gene's germline CDR1 is ENHRY and CDR2 SYGVKD. The length of the CDR3 is 14 residues. In nucleotides, the CDR3 is TGTGCCATCAGGACATTTTCGAACACCGGGGAGCTGTTTTTT. Its translation is CAIRTFSNTGELFF.

The rearrangement links TRBV7-2 to TRBJ1-1, with 7 bases lining up with TRBD1. This CDR3 contains 14 residues. Trimming cost V 5 bases and J 7 bases; bases outside gene matches: 10. Per the germline V gene, CDR1 is SGHTA and CDR2 is FQGNSA. CDR3 sequence (DNA): TGTGCCAGCAGCCCGTACCCGGGACAGTTTGAAGCTTTCTTT. This codes for CASSPYPGQFEAFF.

The V call is TRBV5-1, the J call TRBJ2-1; a possible D gene is TRBD2 (7 bases). This CDR3 is built from 16 residues. Trimming shortened V by 2 bases and J by 7 bases, and 19 bases separated the two germline ends. In germline, CDR1 is SGHRS, CDR2 YFSETQ. CDR3 residues: CASSFSLAGARNEQFF. The CDR3, as DNA: TGCGCCAGCAGCTTTTCCTTGGCGGGGGCCAGGAATGAGCAGTTCTTC.

The chain uses TRBV9 and TRBJ2-4; D remains unclear. The CDR3 is made up of 14 amino acids. The V end lost 3 bases, the J end lost 6 bases, and 13 bases lay between the germline ends. In germline, CDR1 is SGDLS, CDR2 YYNGEE. The CDR3 bases are TGTGCCAGCAGCGGCGGAGAAATCGGAAACATTCAGTACTTC. This gives the protein CASSGGEIGNIQYF.

In its sample, this clone was seen once. The chain couples TRBV6-5 to TRBJ1-1, with D hard to call. The CDR3 totals 14 residues. From germline, CDR1 is MNHEY and CDR2 SVGAGI. Between the trimmed V and J ends, which lost 4 bases and 1 base, there was a span of 10 bases. In DNA form, the CDR3 reads TGTGCCAGCAGTTTTTCCGGAGGGAACACTGAAGCTTTCTTT. Amino acid sequence: CASSFSGGNTEAFF.

This clone was seen ten or more times. The chain couples TRBV5-1 to TRBJ2-7; 9 bases fit TRBD1. The CDR3 sequence is 15 residues long. Germline V gives CDR1 SGHRS, CDR2 YFSETQ. J lost 2 bases, V lost 0 bases, and 3 bases had no gene match. CDR3 loop: CASSLGGQGTYEQYF. CDR3 nucleotide sequence: TGCGCCAGCAGCTTGGGGGGACAGGGAACCTACGAGCAGTACTTC. The complete variable domain, with remaining parts taken from reference TRBV5-1 and TRBJ2-7, reads KAGVTQTPRYLIKTRGQQVTLSCSPISGHRSVSWYQQTPGQGLQFLFEYFSETQRNKGNFPGRFSGRQFSNSRSEMNVSTLELGDSALYLCASSLGGQGTYEQYFGPGTRLTVT.

The chain has TRBV7-3 and TRBJ2-7; TRBD1 matches 9 bases. The CDR3 totals 13 residues. Germline trimming cut 4 bases from V and 7 bases from J; bases unmatched to any gene: 5. Germline CDR1 is SGHTA and CDR2 is FQGTGA. CDR3 in DNA: TGTGCCAGCAGCTCGGGACAGGGTCGGGAGCAGTACTTC. The encoded protein is CASSSGQGREQYF.

The chain recombines TRBV7-9 with TRBJ1-2, with 7 bases lining up with TRBD1. V lost 1 base and J lost 4; bases outside the gene matches: 0. This CDR3 region has 13 residues. Germline assignment: CDR1 SEHNR and CDR2 FQNEAQ (reference sequence). CDR3 in amino acids: CASSLGQGYGYTF. The DNA of the CDR3 is TGTGCCAGCAGCTTAGGACAGGGCTATGGCTACACCTTC. The whole variable domain, filled in from reference TRBV7-9 and TRBJ1-2, reads DTGVSQNPRHKITKRGQNVTFRCDPISEHNRLYWYRQTLGQGPEFLTYFQNEAQLEKSRLLSDRFSAERPKGSFSTLEIQRTEQGDSAMYLCASSLGQGYGYTFGSGTRLTVV.

The chain carries TRBV6-5 and TRBJ2-5; 12 bases are shared with TRBD2. Trimming at V came to 3 bases and at J to 7 bases, leaving 9 bases not matched to a gene. The CDR3 loop spans 16 amino acids. Germline CDR1 reads MNHEY; CDR2 reads SVGAGI. For the CDR3, the DNA is TGTGCCAGCAGTTATAGCCTAGCGGGGGGGCCTGGGACCCAGTACTTC. This gives the protein CASSYSLAGGPGTQYF.

Here the CDR3 reads CASSFPTRSSTDTQYF. The CDR3 DNA is TGCGCCAGCAGTTTTCCGACTAGATCTAGCACAGATACGCAGTATTTT. The chain has TRBV5-1 and TRBJ2-3; possible D gene TRBD2, 6 bases. Per germline, CDR1 SGHRS and CDR2 YFSETQ. Trimming removed 5 bases from V and 0 bases from J, with 16 bases in between. The CDR3 loop spans 16 amino acids.

The chain is built from TRBV2 and TRBJ2-1; D is possibly TRBD2 (6 bases). Germline lookup yields CDR1 SNHLY and CDR2 FYNNEI. This CDR3 is built from 15 residues. V gave up 8 bases and J gave up 0 bases, with 14 bases separating them. CDR3 DNA sequence: TGTGCCAGCGGGGGGAGCCCGAGCTCCTACAATGAGCAGTTCTTC. Its protein is CASGGSPSSYNEQFF. Combining the CDR3 with reference TRBV2 and TRBJ2-1 gives the whole variable domain EPEVTQTPSHQVTQMGQEVILRCVPISNHLYFYWYRQILGQKVEFLVSFYNNEISEKSEIFDDQFSVERPDGSNFTLKIRSTKLEDSAMYFCASGGSPSSYNEQFFGPGTRLTVL.

The chain has TRBV5-1 and TRBJ2-1; 11 nucleotides line up with TRBD1. The CDR3 runs 14 residues. J was trimmed by 10 bases and V by 4 bases; bases with no gene match: 7. CDR1 and CDR2 from the germline V gene are SGHRS and YFSETQ. The CDR3 bases are TGCGCCAGCAGCCAAGGACAGGGGGCGGGCGAGCAGTTCTTC. This encodes CASSQGQGAGEQFF.

The chain couples TRBV4-1 to TRBJ1-6, with 7 bases lining up with TRBD1. Trimming took 3 bases from V and 6 from J; bases not matched to a gene: 11. This CDR3 comprises 17 residues. Germline assignment: CDR1 MGHRA and CDR2 YSYEKL. The CDR3 reads CASSHQGTVEPNSPLHF. The CDR3, as DNA: TGCGCCAGCAGCCACCAAGGGACAGTGGAGCCTAATTCACCCCTCCACTTT.

V is TRBV19 and J is TRBJ1-4, with a tentative D call TRBD1 (5 bases). The CDR3 consists of 14 residues. Deletions cut 3 bases from V and 7 bases from J, with 12 bases between. Germline CDR1 reads LNHDA; CDR2 reads SQIVND (reference sequence). This chain's CDR3 is CASSIRQGPEKLFF. The CDR3 nucleotides read TGTGCCAGTAGTATTCGGCAGGGTCCTGAAAAACTGTTTTTT.

The chain links TRBV6-5 to TRBJ2-7; a possible D gene is TRBD1 (5 bases). This CDR3 region has 13 residues. CDR1 and CDR2 from the germline V gene are MNHEY and SVGAGI. V lost 6 bases, J lost 0 bases, and 9 bases lay in between. CDR3 DNA: TGTGCCAGCAGGAAGACAGTCTCCTACGAGCAGTACTTC. It encodes CASRKTVSYEQYF.

V is TRBV7-2 and J is TRBJ2-7; 10 nucleotides agree with TRBD2. J was trimmed by 2 bases and V by 0 bases; bases with no gene match: 1. Per the germline V gene, CDR1 is SGHTA and CDR2 is FQGNSA. The length of the CDR3 is 15 residues. The CDR3 here is CASSLAGLATYEQYF. The CDR3 coding sequence is TGTGCCAGCAGCTTAGCGGGACTAGCGACCTACGAGCAGTACTTC.

V usage is TRBV29-1 and J usage is TRBJ2-3, with TRBD2 matching over 7 bases. CDR3 length: 15 amino acids. The V gene end was trimmed by 7 bases and the J gene end by 0 bases; junction bases not matched to a gene: 10. Germline assignment: CDR1 SQVTM and CDR2 ANQGSEA. CDR3 sequence reads: CSAGWGGISTDTQYF. CDR3 bases: TGCAGCGCTGGGTGGGGGGGAATTAGCACAGATACGCAGTATTTT.

This clone ranks as large (0.1 to 1%). The gene calls are TRBV27 and TRBJ1-2; TRBD1 aligns across 9 bases. The V and J ends lost 3 bases and 8 bases, in that order; junction bases with no gene match: 10. The germline V gene encodes CDR1 MNHEY and CDR2 SMNVEV (reference sequence). This CDR3 spans 15 amino acids. Here the CDR3 DNA reads TGTGCCAGCAGTTTCGTACAGGGGGCATGGGAGGGCTACACCTTC. As protein: CASSFVQGAWEGYTF.

The CDR3 loop reads CASSQGASGGNLYEQYF. For the CDR3, the DNA is TGCGCCAGCAGCCAAGGGGCTAGCGGGGGAAATCTCTACGAGCAGTACTTC. The chain is built from TRBV4-1 and TRBJ2-7, with TRBD2 identical over 10 bases. The germline V gene encodes CDR1 MGHRA and CDR2 YSYEKL. The CDR3 loop spans 17 amino acids. The V segment lost 1 base and the J segment 3 bases; nucleotides outside the gene matches: 9.

The rearrangement joins TRBV9 to TRBJ2-7; the match to TRBD2 covers 7 bases. Per germline, CDR1 SGDLS and CDR2 YYNGEE. This CDR3 is 15 amino acids long. The V segment lost 0 bases and the J segment 3 bases; nucleotides outside the gene matches: 6. The CDR3 is CASSVASSGSYEQYF. In nucleotides, the CDR3 is TGTGCCAGCAGCGTAGCTTCTAGCGGCAGCTACGAGCAGTACTTC.

This clone was counted once. The chain recombines TRBV6-4 with TRBJ2-7; 8 bases agree with TRBD2. Germline trimming cut 2 bases from V and 9 bases from J; bases unmatched to any gene: 6. This CDR3 has 13 amino acids. The germline gives CDR1 MRHNA, CDR2 SNTAGT. The CDR3 coding sequence is TGTGCCAGCAGTGACGGGGTAGCGGGGTTGCAGTACTTC. Protein sequence: CASSDGVAGLQYF.

The rearrangement joins TRBV5-1 to TRBJ2-7; 11 bases are a match to TRBD2. Germline V gene sequence: CDR1 SGHRS, CDR2 YFSETQ. This CDR3 is 15 amino acids long. V trimming: 4 bases; J trimming: 6 bases; junction bases outside the gene matches: 9. The CDR3, as DNA: TGCGCCAGCAGCCAACTAGCGGGGGTGGCTCTCGAGCAGTACTTC. Translated: CASSQLAGVALEQYF.

The chain's CDR3 is CASSLTGGGETQYF. The CDR3 region has the DNA TGTGCCAGCAGCTTAACGGGGGGAGGAGAGACCCAGTACTTC. The chain joins TRBV7-3 to TRBJ2-5; TRBD2 might be the D (6 bases). Germline CDR1 and CDR2: SGHTA and FQGTGA. This CDR3 spans 14 amino acids. Trimming shortened V by 0 bases and J by 4 bases, and 9 bases separated the two germline ends.

The DNA of the CDR3 is TGTGCCAGCAGCCCCAGGGGGCCTGGAAACACCATATATTTT. Translated, it gives CASSPRGPGNTIYF. The V gene is TRBV9, the J gene TRBJ1-3; 8 nucleotides line up with TRBD1. Germline CDR1 SGDLS, CDR2 YYNGEE. The V segment lost 4 bases and the J segment 2 bases; nucleotides outside the gene matches: 2. The CDR3 runs to 14 residues.

This chain uses TRBV28 with TRBJ1-2; a weak D match, TRBD1 (5 bases). V lost 6 bases, J lost 7 bases, and 6 bases lay in between. The CDR3 has 10 amino acids. Per the germline V gene, CDR1 is MDHEN and CDR2 is SYDVKM. The CDR3, as DNA: TGTGCCAGCAGCGGGGGTGGCTACACCTTC. Translation: CASSGGGYTF.

J is TRBJ2-1 and V is TRBV6-5; 9 positions match TRBD2. The trim removed 6 bases at V and 8 bases at J, leaving 5 bases unmatched. Looked up from germline, CDR1 is MNHEY and CDR2 is SVGAGI. The CDR3 is 13 amino acids. CDR3 nucleotide sequence: TGTGCCAGCAGGCGGGGGGGCGCCGATGAGCAGTTCTTC. Translating gives CASRRGGADEQFF.